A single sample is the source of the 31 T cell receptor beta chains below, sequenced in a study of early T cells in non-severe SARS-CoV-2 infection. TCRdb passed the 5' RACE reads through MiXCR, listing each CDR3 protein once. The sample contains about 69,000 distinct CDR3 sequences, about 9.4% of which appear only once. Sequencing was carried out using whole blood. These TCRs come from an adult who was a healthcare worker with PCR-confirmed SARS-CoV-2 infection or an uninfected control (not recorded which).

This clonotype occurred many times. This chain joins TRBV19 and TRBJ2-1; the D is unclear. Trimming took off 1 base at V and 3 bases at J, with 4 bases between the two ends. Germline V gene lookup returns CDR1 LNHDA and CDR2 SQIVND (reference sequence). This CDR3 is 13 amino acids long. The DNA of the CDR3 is TGTGCCAGTAGTATAGCCGGCTACAATGAGCAGTTCTTC. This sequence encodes CASSIAGYNEQFF.

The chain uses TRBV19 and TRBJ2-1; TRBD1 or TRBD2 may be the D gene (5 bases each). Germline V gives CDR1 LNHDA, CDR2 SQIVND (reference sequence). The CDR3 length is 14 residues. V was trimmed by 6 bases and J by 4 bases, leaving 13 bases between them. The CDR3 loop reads CASRRGPKYNEQFF. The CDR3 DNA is TGTGCCAGTAGAAGGGGACCGAAGTACAATGAGCAGTTCTTC. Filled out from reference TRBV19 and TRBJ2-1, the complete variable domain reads DGGITQSPKYLFRKEGQNVTLSCEQNLNHDAMYWYRQDPGQGLRLIYYSQIVNDFQKGDIAEGYSVSREKKESFPLTVTSAQKNPTAFYLCASRRGPKYNEQFFGPGTRLTVL.

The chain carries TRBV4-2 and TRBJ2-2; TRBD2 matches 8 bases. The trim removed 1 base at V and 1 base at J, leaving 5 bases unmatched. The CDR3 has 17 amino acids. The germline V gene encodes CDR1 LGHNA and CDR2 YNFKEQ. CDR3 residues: CASSQVPLAGNTGELFF. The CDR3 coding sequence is TGTGCCAGCAGCCAAGTCCCGCTAGCGGGGAACACCGGGGAGCTGTTTTTT.

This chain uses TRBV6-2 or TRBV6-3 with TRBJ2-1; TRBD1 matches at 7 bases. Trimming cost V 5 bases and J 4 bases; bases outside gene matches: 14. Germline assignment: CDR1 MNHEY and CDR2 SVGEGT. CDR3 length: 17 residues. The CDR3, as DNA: TGTGCCAGCAGTCCACTAAAGACCGGGACAGTATACAATGAGCAGTTCTTC. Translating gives CASSPLKTGTVYNEQFF.

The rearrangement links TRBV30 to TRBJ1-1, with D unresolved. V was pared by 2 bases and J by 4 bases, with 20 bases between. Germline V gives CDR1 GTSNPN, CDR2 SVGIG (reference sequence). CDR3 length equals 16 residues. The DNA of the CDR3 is TGTGCCTGGAGTAGAGGGAGTTGGCAGTTCACCACTGAAGCTTTCTTT. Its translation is CAWSRGSWQFTTEAFF.

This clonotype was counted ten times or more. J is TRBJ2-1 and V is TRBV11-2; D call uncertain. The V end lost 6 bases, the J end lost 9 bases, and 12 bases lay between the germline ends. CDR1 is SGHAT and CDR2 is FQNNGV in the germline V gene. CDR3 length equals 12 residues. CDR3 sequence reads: CASSHARPEQFF. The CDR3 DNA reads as TGTGCCAGCAGTCACGCACGCCCTGAGCAGTTCTTC.

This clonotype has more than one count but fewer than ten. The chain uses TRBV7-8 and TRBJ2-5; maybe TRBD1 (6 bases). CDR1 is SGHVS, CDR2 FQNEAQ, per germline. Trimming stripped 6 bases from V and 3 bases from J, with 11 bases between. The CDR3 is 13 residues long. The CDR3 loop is CASRTGLEETQYF. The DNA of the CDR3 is TGTGCCAGCAGGACAGGACTTGAAGAGACCCAGTACTTC.

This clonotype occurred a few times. CDR3 DNA: TGTGCTAGTGGTCTGTACAGGGAAAAGCAGGGGGAGCTGTTTTTT. It yields the protein CASGLYREKQGELFF. The chain recombines TRBV12-5 with TRBJ2-2; D is possibly TRBD1 (6 bases). CDR3 size: 15 residues. CDR1 is LGHNT and CDR2 is FRNRAP in the germline V gene. Trimming removed 5 bases from V and 8 bases from J, with 18 bases in between.

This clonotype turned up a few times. The CDR3 loop is CSAHPGGRQPQHF. The DNA of the CDR3 is TGCAGTGCCCACCCAGGGGGGCGGCAGCCCCAGCATTTT. V gene TRBV20-1 combines with J gene TRBJ1-5, with TRBD1 matching 7 bases. V lost 6 bases and J lost 7; bases outside the gene matches: 9. The CDR3 length is 13 residues. Germline CDR1 reads DFQATT; CDR2 reads SNEGSKA (reference sequence).

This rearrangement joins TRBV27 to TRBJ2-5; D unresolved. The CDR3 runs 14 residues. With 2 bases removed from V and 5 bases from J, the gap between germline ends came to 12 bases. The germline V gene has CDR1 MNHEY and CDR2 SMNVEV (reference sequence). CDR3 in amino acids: CASSLGPRVETQYF. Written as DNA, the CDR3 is TGTGCCAGCAGTTTAGGTCCTAGAGTGGAGACCCAGTACTTC.

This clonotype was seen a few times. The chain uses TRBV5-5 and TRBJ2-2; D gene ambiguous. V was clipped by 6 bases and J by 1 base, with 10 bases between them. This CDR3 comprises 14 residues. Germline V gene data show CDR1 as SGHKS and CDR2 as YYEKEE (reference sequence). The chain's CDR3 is CASTMDGNTGELFF. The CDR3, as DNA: TGTGCCAGCACCATGGACGGGAACACCGGGGAGCTGTTTTTT.

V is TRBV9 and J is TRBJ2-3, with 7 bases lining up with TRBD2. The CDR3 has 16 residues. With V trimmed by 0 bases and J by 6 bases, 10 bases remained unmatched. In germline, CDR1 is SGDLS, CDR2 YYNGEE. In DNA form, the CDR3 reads TGTGCCAGCAGCGTAGAGGCTAGCGGTCGATGGGATACGCAGTATTTT. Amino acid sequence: CASSVEASGRWDTQYF.

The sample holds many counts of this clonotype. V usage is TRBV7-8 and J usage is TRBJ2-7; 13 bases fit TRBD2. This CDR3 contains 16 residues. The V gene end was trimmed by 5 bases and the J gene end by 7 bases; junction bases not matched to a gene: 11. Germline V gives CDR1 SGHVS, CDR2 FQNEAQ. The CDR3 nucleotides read TGTGCCAGCAGCCCAGGGACTAGCGGGATCACACTTGAGCAGTACTTC. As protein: CASSPGTSGITLEQYF.

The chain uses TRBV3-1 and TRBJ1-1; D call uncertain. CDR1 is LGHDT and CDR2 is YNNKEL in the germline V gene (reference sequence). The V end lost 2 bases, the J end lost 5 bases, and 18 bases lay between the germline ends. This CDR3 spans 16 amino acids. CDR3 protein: CASSQQPEGAGTEAFF. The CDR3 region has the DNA TGTGCCAGCAGCCAACAACCAGAGGGTGCTGGTACTGAAGCTTTCTTT.

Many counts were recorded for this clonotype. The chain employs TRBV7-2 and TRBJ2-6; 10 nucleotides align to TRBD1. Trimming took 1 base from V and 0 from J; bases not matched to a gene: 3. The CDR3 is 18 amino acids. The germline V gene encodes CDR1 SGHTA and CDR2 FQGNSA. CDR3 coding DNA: TGTGCCAGCAGCTTAGTAGGGACAGGGGTCTCTGGGGCCAACGTCCTGACTTTC. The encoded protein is CASSLVGTGVSGANVLTF.

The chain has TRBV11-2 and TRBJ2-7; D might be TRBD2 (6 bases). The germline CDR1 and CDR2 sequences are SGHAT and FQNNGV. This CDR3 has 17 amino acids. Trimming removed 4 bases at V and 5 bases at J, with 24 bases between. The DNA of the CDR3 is TGTGCCAGCAGCTCCTTACAAATACTAGCCCGAGTACACGAGCAGTACTTC. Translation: CASSSLQILARVHEQYF.

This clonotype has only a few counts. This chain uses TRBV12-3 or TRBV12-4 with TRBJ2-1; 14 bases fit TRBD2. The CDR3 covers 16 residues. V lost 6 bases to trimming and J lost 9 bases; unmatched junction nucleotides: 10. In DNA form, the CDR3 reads TGTGCCAGCAGAGAGGGACTAGCGGGAGTATTGAGTGAGCAGTTCTTC. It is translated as CASREGLAGVLSEQFF.

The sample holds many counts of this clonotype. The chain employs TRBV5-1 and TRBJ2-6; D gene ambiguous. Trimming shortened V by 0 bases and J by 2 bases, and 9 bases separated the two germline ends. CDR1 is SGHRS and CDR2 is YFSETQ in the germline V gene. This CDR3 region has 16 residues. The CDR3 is CASSLDGTAGANVLTF. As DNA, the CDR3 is TGCGCCAGCAGCTTGGATGGTACAGCTGGGGCCAACGTCCTGACTTTC.

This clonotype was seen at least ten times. CDR3 sequence (DNA): TGCAGTGCTAGCGATCGCGCAGATACGCAGTATTTT. Translated: CSASDRADTQYF. The chain is built from TRBV20-1 and TRBJ2-3, with no clear D. The CDR3 has 12 amino acids. V was trimmed by 3 bases and J by 4 bases, leaving 8 bases between them. Germline CDR1 and CDR2: DFQATT and SNEGSKA (reference sequence).

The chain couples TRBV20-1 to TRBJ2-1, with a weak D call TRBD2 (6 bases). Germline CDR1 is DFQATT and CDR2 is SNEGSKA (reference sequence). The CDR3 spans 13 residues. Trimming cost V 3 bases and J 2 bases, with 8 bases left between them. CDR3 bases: TGCAGTGCTAGGACTAGAACCTACAATGAGCAGTTCTTC. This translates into CSARTRTYNEQFF.

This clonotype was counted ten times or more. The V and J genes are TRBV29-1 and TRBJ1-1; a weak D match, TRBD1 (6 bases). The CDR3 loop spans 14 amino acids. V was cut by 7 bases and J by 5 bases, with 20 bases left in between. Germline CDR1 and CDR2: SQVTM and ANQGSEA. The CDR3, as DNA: TGCAGCGCTTTACAGGGTAGAAGAGGTACTGAAGCTTTCTTT. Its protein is CSALQGRRGTEAFF.

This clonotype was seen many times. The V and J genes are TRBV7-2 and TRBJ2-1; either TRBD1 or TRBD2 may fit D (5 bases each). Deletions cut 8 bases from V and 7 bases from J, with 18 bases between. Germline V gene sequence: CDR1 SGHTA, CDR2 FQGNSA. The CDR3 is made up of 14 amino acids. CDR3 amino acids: CASSRDLIGNEQFF. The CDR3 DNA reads TGTGCCAGCTCCCGGGACCTCATTGGTAATGAGCAGTTCTTC.

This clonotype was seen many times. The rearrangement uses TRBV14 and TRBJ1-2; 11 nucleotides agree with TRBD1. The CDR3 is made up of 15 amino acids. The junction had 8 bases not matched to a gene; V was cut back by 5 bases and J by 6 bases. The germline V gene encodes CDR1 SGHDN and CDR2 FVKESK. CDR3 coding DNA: TGTGCCAGCAGCTATAGGACAGGGGGCAACGATGGCTACACCTTC. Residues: CASSYRTGGNDGYTF. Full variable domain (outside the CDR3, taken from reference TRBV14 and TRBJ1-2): EAGVTQFPSHSVIEKGQTVTLRCDPISGHDNLYWYRRVMGKEIKFLLHFVKESKQDESGMPNNRFLAERTGGTYSTLKVQPAELEDSGVYFCASSYRTGGNDGYTFGSGTRLTVV.

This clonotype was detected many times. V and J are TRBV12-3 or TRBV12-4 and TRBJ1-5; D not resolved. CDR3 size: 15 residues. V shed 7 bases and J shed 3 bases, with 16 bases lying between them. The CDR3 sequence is CASKVRTLPNQPQHF. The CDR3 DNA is TGTGCCAGCAAAGTACGGACTCTCCCCAATCAGCCCCAGCATTTT.

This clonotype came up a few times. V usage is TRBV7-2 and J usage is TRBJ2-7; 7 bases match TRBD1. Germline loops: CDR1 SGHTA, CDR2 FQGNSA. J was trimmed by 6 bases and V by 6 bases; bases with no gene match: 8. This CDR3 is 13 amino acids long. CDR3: CASSPDRALEQYF. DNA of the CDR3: TGTGCCAGCAGTCCTGACAGGGCCCTCGAGCAGTACTTC.

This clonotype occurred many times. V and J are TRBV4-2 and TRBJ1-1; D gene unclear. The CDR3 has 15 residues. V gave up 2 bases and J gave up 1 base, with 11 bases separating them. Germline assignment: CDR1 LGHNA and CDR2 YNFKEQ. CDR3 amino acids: CASSQRRSSNTEAFF. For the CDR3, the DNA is TGTGCCAGCAGCCAAAGGAGGAGTTCGAACACTGAAGCTTTCTTT.

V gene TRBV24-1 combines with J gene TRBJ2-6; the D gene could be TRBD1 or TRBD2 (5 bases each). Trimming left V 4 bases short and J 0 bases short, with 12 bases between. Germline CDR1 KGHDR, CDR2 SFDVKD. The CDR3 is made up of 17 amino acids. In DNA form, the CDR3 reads TGTGCCACCAGTGAGTCGGGACCTCACTCTGGGGCCAACGTCCTGACTTTC. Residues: CATSESGPHSGANVLTF.

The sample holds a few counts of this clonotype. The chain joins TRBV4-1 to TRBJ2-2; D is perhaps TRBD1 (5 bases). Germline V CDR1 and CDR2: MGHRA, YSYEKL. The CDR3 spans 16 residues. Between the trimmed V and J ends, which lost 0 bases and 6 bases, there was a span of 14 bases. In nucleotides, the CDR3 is TGCGCCAGCAGCCAAGAACCCAGGGTTAGTGCCGGGGAGCTGTTTTTT. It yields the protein CASSQEPRVSAGELFF.

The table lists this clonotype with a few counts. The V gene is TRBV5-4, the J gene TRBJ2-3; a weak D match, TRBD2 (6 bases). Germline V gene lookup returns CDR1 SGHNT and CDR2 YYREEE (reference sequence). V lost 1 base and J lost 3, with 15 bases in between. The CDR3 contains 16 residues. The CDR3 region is CASSLSGFGGTDTQYF. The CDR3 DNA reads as TGTGCCAGCAGCTTGTCCGGGTTCGGGGGAACAGATACGCAGTATTTT. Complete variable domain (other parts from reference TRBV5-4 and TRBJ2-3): ETGVTQSPTHLIKTRGQQVTLRCSSQSGHNTVSWYQQALGQGPQFIFQYYREEENGRGNFPPRFSGLQFPNYSSELNVNALELDDSALYLCASSLSGFGGTDTQYFGPGTRLTVL.

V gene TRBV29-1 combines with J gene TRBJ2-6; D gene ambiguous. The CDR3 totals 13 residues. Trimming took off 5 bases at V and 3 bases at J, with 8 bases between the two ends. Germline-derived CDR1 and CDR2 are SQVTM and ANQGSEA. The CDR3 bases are TGCAGCGTTCACCGTTTTGGGGCCAACGTCCTGACTTTC. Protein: CSVHRFGANVLTF.

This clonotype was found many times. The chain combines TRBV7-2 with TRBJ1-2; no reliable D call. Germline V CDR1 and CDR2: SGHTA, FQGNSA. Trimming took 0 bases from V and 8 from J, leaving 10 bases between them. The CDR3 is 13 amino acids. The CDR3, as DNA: TGTGCCAGCAGCTTAGCGGGGTCAGGAGGCTACACCTTC. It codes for CASSLAGSGGYTF.